Following are 18 T cell receptor beta chains from one sample sequenced in a study of T cell responses to AZD1222 COVID-19 vaccine. Only in-frame clones appear in the TCRdb table, and some are missing; sequencing was by immunoSEQ multiplex PCR. The table shows about 150,000 clones, with roughly 90% occurring only once. Sample: peripheral blood, taken on day 0 of AZD1222 vaccination. The receptor source for this set is an adult in good health.

The rearrangement joins TRBV7-9 to TRBJ2-7; 11 bases are shared with TRBD2. Losses at the gene ends were 4 bases for V and 1 base for J; bases not matched to a gene: 3. The CDR3 is made up of 15 amino acids. CDR1 is SEHNR and CDR2 is FQNEAQ in the germline V gene (reference sequence). This CDR3 reads CASSSTSGTSYEQYF. The CDR3, as DNA: TGTGCCAGCAGCTCGACTAGCGGGACATCCTACGAGCAGTACTTC.

The chain has TRBV4-3 and TRBJ2-7; TRBD1 is a possible D gene (5 bases). CDR1 is LGHNA and CDR2 is YSLEER in the germline V gene. Trimming shortened V by 1 base and J by 2 bases, and 12 bases separated the two germline ends. This CDR3 spans 15 amino acids. The CDR3 DNA reads as TGCGCCAGCAGCCAAGGTAGTCAGGGTACCTACGAGCAGTACTTC. It translates to CASSQGSQGTYEQYF.

V usage is TRBV5-8 and J usage is TRBJ2-7, with a weak D call TRBD1 (5 bases). CDR3 length equals 14 residues. Germline assignment: CDR1 SGHTS and CDR2 YDEGEE. Trimming took off 2 bases at V and 3 bases at J, with 12 bases between the two ends. In nucleotides, the CDR3 is TGTGCCAGCAGCTTCTCAGGGTCCCTCTACGAGCAGTACTTC. Translation: CASSFSGSLYEQYF.

In this sample, this clone turned up once. This chain connects TRBV6-2 or TRBV6-3 to TRBJ2-1; D could derive from TRBD1 or TRBD2 (5 bases each). V lost 4 bases and J 8 bases, leaving 18 bases between the germline ends. This CDR3 comprises 15 residues. Germline V gives CDR1 MNHEY, CDR2 SVGEGT. The CDR3 nucleotides read TGTGCCAGCAGTTTTAGGGACGGAGGATATTATGAGCAGTTCTTC. Amino acid sequence: CASSFRDGGYYEQFF.

The chain carries TRBV9 and TRBJ1-1; tentatively, D is TRBD1 (6 bases). Germline V gene sequence: CDR1 SGDLS, CDR2 YYNGEE. The CDR3 length is 16 residues. The germline V and J ends were trimmed by 4 bases and 1 base, with 17 bases remaining between them. The CDR3 protein is CASSSRDGTPNTEAFF. In nucleotides, the CDR3 is TGTGCCAGCAGCTCCCGAGACGGGACACCGAACACTGAAGCTTTCTTT. The full variable domain, completed using reference TRBV9 and TRBJ1-1, is DSGVTQTPKHLITATGQRVTLRCSPRSGDLSVYWYQQSLDQGLQFLIQYYNGEERAKGNILERFSAQQFPDLHSELNLSSLELGDSALYFCASSSRDGTPNTEAFFGQGTRLTVV.

The rearrangement joins TRBV9 to TRBJ1-1; TRBD1 matches at 9 bases. The CDR3 runs to 14 residues. The germline V gene has CDR1 SGDLS and CDR2 YYNGEE. V dropped 5 bases and J dropped 1; count of bases not matched to a gene: 3. Here the CDR3 DNA reads TGTGCCAGCAGTTCGACAGGGGGGAACACTGAAGCTTTCTTT. This gives the protein CASSSTGGNTEAFF.

This chain joins TRBV29-1 and TRBJ1-3, with D perhaps TRBD1 (6 bases). Trimming took 6 bases from V and 3 from J, leaving 15 bases between them. CDR1 SQVTM and CDR2 ANQGSEA come from the germline V gene. CDR3 length equals 14 residues. The CDR3 here is CSVARGAGGNTIYF. CDR3 DNA: TGCAGCGTCGCGAGGGGGGCGGGTGGAAACACCATATATTTT.

Only one count was recorded for this clone. This CDR3 is CASSPWDRVPNEQFF. The DNA for the CDR3 is TGTGCCAGCAGCCCCTGGGACAGGGTTCCCAATGAGCAGTTCTTC. V and J are TRBV9 and TRBJ2-1; 9 bases line up with TRBD1. V gave up 4 bases and J gave up 6 bases; unmatched junction bases: 8. From germline, CDR1 is SGDLS and CDR2 YYNGEE. This CDR3 spans 15 amino acids.

The V gene is TRBV19, the J gene TRBJ2-1; D gene ambiguous. CDR3 length equals 11 residues. V lost 7 bases to trimming and J lost 4 bases, with 5 bases between them. CDR1 is LNHDA and CDR2 is SQIVND in the germline V gene (reference sequence). The CDR3 nucleotides are TGTGCCAGTACCAGATACAATGAGCAGTTCTTC. Its protein product is CASTRYNEQFF.

The chain links TRBV10-3 to TRBJ2-5; D could derive from TRBD1 or TRBD2 (6 bases each). CDR3 length: 13 residues. Trimming stripped 6 bases from V and 5 bases from J, with 13 bases between. Per the germline V gene, CDR1 is ENHRY and CDR2 is SYGVKD. The CDR3 region has the DNA TGTGCCATCAGCGGGGGACAAAGGGAGACCCAGTACTTC. Translation: CAISGGQRETQYF.

CDR3 sequence reads: CSVSGLGAYNEQFF. As DNA, the CDR3 is TGCAGCGTTTCGGGACTAGGGGCCTACAATGAGCAGTTCTTC. This sequence joins TRBV29-1 and TRBJ2-1; 8 nucleotides agree with TRBD2. Germline trimming cut 5 bases from V and 2 bases from J; bases unmatched to any gene: 5. Per the germline V gene, CDR1 is SQVTM and CDR2 is ANQGSEA. The length of the CDR3 is 14 residues.

This clone was counted once. The V and J genes are TRBV12-5 and TRBJ2-3, with a possible D match to TRBD1 (6 bases). V was trimmed by 0 bases and J by 7 bases, leaving 14 bases between them. The CDR3 spans 15 residues. Germline V gene data show CDR1 as LGHNT and CDR2 as FRNRAP. CDR3: CASGLVLQGTNTQYF. DNA of the CDR3: TGTGCTAGTGGTTTGGTACTACAGGGAACAAATACGCAGTATTTT.

This clone has just one count. The J gene is TRBJ2-3, the V gene TRBV29-1, with D possibly called TRBD1 or TRBD2 (7 bases each). This CDR3 is 12 amino acids long. Germline values: CDR1 SQVTM, CDR2 ANQGSEA. V was cut by 7 bases and J by 3 bases, with 11 bases left in between. The CDR3 nucleotides read TGCAGCGGCGGGGGACAGACAGATACGCAGTATTTT. It encodes CSGGGQTDTQYF.

V usage is TRBV4-3 and J usage is TRBJ2-1; D call uncertain. The CDR3 has 16 residues. CDR1 and CDR2 from the germline V gene are LGHNA and YSLEER. Trimming removed 1 base at V and 0 bases at J, with 10 bases between. This chain's CDR3 is CASSQVEVGSYNEQFF. The DNA for the CDR3 is TGCGCCAGCAGCCAAGTGGAAGTAGGCTCCTACAATGAGCAGTTCTTC.

This clone showed up just a few times. The chain combines TRBV6-1 with TRBJ1-1; no clear D. The CDR3 is 13 amino acids. Germline CDR1 MNHNS, CDR2 SASEGT. V lost 3 bases to trimming and J lost 3 bases, with 8 bases between them. This chain's CDR3 is CASSEAWDTEAFF. The CDR3 nucleotides read TGTGCCAGCAGTGAGGCGTGGGACACTGAAGCTTTCTTT.

This chain connects TRBV6-6 to TRBJ2-2; no reliable D call. Between the trimmed V and J ends, which lost 6 bases and 0 bases, there was a span of 11 bases. The CDR3 has 15 amino acids. The germline gives CDR1 MNHNY, CDR2 SVGAGI (reference sequence). This CDR3 reads CASRTLGTNTGELFF. Written as DNA, the CDR3 is TGTGCCAGCAGGACCCTTGGGACGAACACCGGGGAGCTGTTTTTT.

V is TRBV11-3 and J is TRBJ2-7; TRBD2 is a possible D gene (5 bases). This CDR3 has 15 amino acids. CDR1 is SGHNT, CDR2 YENEEA, per germline. The V gene lost 1 base and the J gene lost 4 bases, with 14 bases spanning the gap. This chain's CDR3 is CASSLAGWEQYEQYF. CDR3 coding DNA: TGTGCCAGCAGCTTAGCGGGATGGGAGCAGTACGAGCAGTACTTC.

This chain uses TRBV7-2 with TRBJ2-1; D may match TRBD1 or TRBD2 (5 bases each). The V end lost 2 bases, the J end lost 5 bases, and 7 bases lay between the germline ends. The germline CDR1 and CDR2 sequences are SGHTA and FQGNSA. This CDR3 is built from 13 residues. CDR3 amino acids: CASSLRGDNEQFF. In DNA form, the CDR3 reads TGTGCCAGCAGCTTAAGGGGAGACAATGAGCAGTTCTTC.